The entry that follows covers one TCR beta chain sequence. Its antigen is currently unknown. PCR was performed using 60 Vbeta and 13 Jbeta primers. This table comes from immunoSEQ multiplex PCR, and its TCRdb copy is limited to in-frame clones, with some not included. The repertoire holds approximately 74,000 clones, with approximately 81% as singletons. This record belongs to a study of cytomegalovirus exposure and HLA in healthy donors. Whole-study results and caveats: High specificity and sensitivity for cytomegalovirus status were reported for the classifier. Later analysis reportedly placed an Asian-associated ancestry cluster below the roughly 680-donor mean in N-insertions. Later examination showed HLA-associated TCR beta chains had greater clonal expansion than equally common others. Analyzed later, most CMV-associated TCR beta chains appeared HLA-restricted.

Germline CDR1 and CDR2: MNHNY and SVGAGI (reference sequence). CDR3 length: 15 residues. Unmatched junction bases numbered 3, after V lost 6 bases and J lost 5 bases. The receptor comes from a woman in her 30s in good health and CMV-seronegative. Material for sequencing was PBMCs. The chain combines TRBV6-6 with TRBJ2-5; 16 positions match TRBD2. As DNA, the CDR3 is TGTGCCAGCAGAGGGACTAGCGGGGGGGCGGAGACCCAGTACTTC. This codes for CASRGTSGGAETQYF.